Described below is a single T cell receptor beta chain sequence and its context. This clonotype has at least ten counts. Which antigen it targets is not known. Mismatch with germline at one junction end may stem from a read error. Patients with ophthalmopathy had moderately to severely active disease, with a Clinical Activity Score of 3 or more, a NOSPECS grade of 4 or more, and a disease duration of less than 3 months. Patients with other autoimmune diseases, uncontrolled infections, pregnancy or lactation were excluded. Clinical symptoms, serum thyroxine, TRAb, thyroid ultrasound and orbital computed tomography were used for diagnosis. PBMCs were isolated from approximately 10 ml of fresh peripheral blood by Ficoll-Paque density gradient centrifugation. Total RNA was extracted with Trizol reagent and quality-checked on an Agilent 2100 Bioanalyzer. In the germline V gene, CDR1 corresponds to MNHNS and CDR2 to SASEGT. The CDR3 runs 13 residues from the cysteine to the phenylalanine. CDR3 DNA is the only sequence kept; it has 39 bases, read in frame from the first base.

For repertoire sequencing, the TCR beta CDR3 regions were amplified from RNA transcripts. The first round of RT-PCR was done with HTBI primers and the Qiagen OneStep RT-PCR kit, and was followed by a second round of multiplex PCR, then size selection and purification. Libraries were sequenced on an Illumina HiSeq2000 using paired-end 100 bp reads. Processing in the source paper ran as follows. Reads were processed with SOAPnuke, discarding reads with adapters, uncalled bases, mean Phred below 15, or no exact constant-primer or identifier match. COPE v1.2.5 was used to merge the high-quality paired reads. Clonotypes were defined as unique nucleotide sequences and were aligned to IMGT TRB V, D and J references using MiTCR v1.1. The analysis was limited to V-J combinations with a frequency above 0.0001, which together covered approximately 99% of repertoires. For each V-J combination, a TCR clonal expansion and chaos score was defined as the ratio of F50 clonal expansion to chaos observed in the TCRdist matrix. Welch's t-statistics and random forest were used to narrow the features down to 10 to 15 V-J combinations, which were then fed into a naive Bayes classifier. The similarity between thyroid and blood repertoires was quantified using the Morisita-Horn index. TCRdb cleaned the public reads at Q25 with fastp, built clones with MiXCR and kept in-frame beta chains. Under each unique CDR3 protein, matching rows form one entry showing the most common genes and DNA. The V and J calls were determined by TCRdb, not by the authors. For this sample there are 500,000 to 800,000 distinct CDR3 sequences; just over 40% appear just once. Of the sample, 3% to 4% falls within the top ten clones.

This entry belongs to a study of Graves' ophthalmopathy and Graves' hyperthyroidism listed by TCRdb under 2018. Study-level background: Peripheral blood was collected at initial diagnosis, prior to any treatment. In total, under 150 blood samples were TCR-sequenced: 40 to 45 ophthalmopathy, some 75 hyperthyroidism and approximately 17 hyperthyroidism-to-ophthalmopathy patients. Following sampling, methimazole starting at 30 mg daily was administered to hyperthyroidism patients, and high-dose intravenous methylprednisolone was administered to ophthalmopathy patients. An independent validation cohort comprised fewer than 20 hyperthyroidism patients and some 16 patients who later progressed from hyperthyroidism to ophthalmopathy. To explore V-J signatures distinguishing ophthalmopathy from hyperthyroidism, a discovery set of some 100 patients (fewer than 45 ophthalmopathy, 55 to 60 stable hyperthyroidism) was enrolled. The study used signatures of the TCR beta repertoire to tell Graves' ophthalmopathy apart from Graves' hyperthyroidism and to predict which patients would progress to ophthalmopathy. In roughly 6 hyperthyroidism patients, the T-cell repertoire of thyroid tissue was compared with the T-cell repertoire of blood.

Results the study describes overall, beyond this receptor: No statistical method was used to predetermine the sample size, and group allocation was not hidden from the investigators. Most of the expanded thyroid clonotypes with a frequency above 0.001 were also detected in blood, and it was suggested that the thyroid immune response may be reflected by blood repertoires. In validation, the model predicted ophthalmopathy progression with over 60% sensitivity and approximately 72% specificity; roughly 12 predicted patients were CT-confirmed with GO in a median of approximately six months. The 13-signature model separated ophthalmopathy from stable hyperthyroidism with 87.88% sensitivity and about 81% specificity in cross-validation, and 80%/75% in the test set.

The receptor comes from an adult man with Graves' ophthalmopathy. The source material was peripheral blood. The rearranged chain carries TRBV6-1 and TRBJ1-5; the D gene is unclear. Here the CDR3 is given as CASGERVRLAQHF. The sequence in DNA is TGTGCCAGCGGTGAGCGGGTTCGATTAGCCCAGCATTTT.